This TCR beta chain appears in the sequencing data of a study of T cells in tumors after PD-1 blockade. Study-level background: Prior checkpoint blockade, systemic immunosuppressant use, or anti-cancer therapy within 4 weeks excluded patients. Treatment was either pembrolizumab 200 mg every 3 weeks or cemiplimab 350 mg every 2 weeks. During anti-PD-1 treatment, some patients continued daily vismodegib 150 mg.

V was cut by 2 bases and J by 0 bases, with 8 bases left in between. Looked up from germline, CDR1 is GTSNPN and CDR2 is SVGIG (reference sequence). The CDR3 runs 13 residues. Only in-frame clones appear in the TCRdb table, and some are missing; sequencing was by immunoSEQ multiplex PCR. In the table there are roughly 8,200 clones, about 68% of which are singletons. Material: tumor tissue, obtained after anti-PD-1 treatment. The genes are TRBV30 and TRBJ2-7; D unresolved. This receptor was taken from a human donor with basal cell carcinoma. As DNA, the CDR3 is TGTGCCTGGAGTAATGGCTACTCCTACGAGCAGTACTTC. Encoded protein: CAWSNGYSYEQYF.